This is a list of T cell receptor beta chains from one sample in a study of naive and memory T cell subsets. From the UMI-ligation and nested PCR reads, TCRdb called clonotypes with MiXCR, one entry per CDR3 protein. The table includes about 82,000 distinct CDR3 sequences, around 9% detected once. The sample taken for sequencing was naive CD8+ T cells from blood. The receptors derive from a human donor in good health. CDR3s include the opening cysteine and the closing phenylalanine or tryptophan. D genes are given only for firm matches. Rows give clone size only sometimes, using once, few, many, or a class for an expanded clone.

>14|few|NA|TRBV12-3/TRBV12-4|TRBJ2-5
TGTGCCAGCAGTTTTGTTGGGGGACAAGAGACCCAGTACTTC
CASSFVGGQETQYF
>13|many|NA|TRBV11-3|TRBJ2-1
TGTGCCAGCAGCCCATCCTCAGGCAATGAGCAGTTCTTC
CASSPSSGNEQFF
>18|NA|TRBD1|TRBV14|TRBJ1-3
TGTGCCAGCAGCCAGCGGACAGGCCTAATATGGTCTGGAAACACCATATATTTT
CASSQRTGLIWSGNTIYF
>12|NA|NA|TRBV4-1|TRBJ2-1
TGCGCCAGCAGCTTAATAGATGGAAAACAGTCTTTC
CASSLIDGKQSF
>14|NA|TRBD2|TRBV10-3|TRBJ2-1
TGTGCCGACGAAGCGGGAGGGCTCTCCGGGGAGCAGTTCTTC
CADEAGGLSGEQFF
>13|NA|NA|TRBV4-1|TRBJ2-1
TGCGCCAGCAGCCAAGTTGGAGGGATTGGGCAGTTCTTC
CASSQVGGIGQFF
>15|many|TRBD2|TRBV4-1|TRBJ2-3
TGCGCCAGCAGCCAAAATAGCGGGGGCACAGATACGCAGTATTTT
CASSQNSGGTDTQYF
>13|many|NA|TRBV28|TRBJ2-7
TGTGCCAGCAGTTTGGGGGACGTCTCAGAGCAGTACTTC
CASSLGDVSEQYF
>14|NA|NA|TRBV15|TRBJ2-7
TGTGCCACCAGCAGAGTAAAGGCTCCCCGCGAGCAGTACTTC
CATSRVKAPREQYF
>18|many|NA|TRBV6-1|TRBJ2-7
TGTGCCAGCAGCGCTAAACCCCCTGGGGCCTCTGGTTGGTGGGAGCAGTACTTC
CASSAKPPGASGWWEQYF
>16|many|TRBD2|TRBV11-2|TRBJ2-1
TGTGCCAGCAGCCCACCGGGACTAGCGGGAGCCCATGAGCAGTTCTTC
CASSPPGLAGAHEQFF
>15|NA|TRBD1|TRBV7-6|TRBJ1-5
TGTGCCAGCAGCTTCGGGGACAGGGGGGATCAGCCCCAGCATTTT
CASSFGDRGDQPQHF
>15|few|NA|TRBV5-4|TRBJ2-7
TGTGCCAGCAGCTTGGTAGGAGGAGTTGGGGGTGAGCAGTACTTC
CASSLVGGVGGEQYF
>13|few|NA|TRBV25-1|TRBJ2-3
TGTGCCAGCAGTGAGGGACTCGGAGATACGCAGTATTTT
CASSEGLGDTQYF
>14|many|TRBD1|TRBV15|TRBJ2-7
TGTGCCACCAGCGGGACAGGACGGGCTGACGAGCAGTACTTC
CATSGTGRADEQYF
>15|few|NA|TRBV15|TRBJ2-2
TGTGCCACCAGCAGCAGGGTGTCGGGCACCGGGGAGCTGTTTTTT
CATSSRVSGTGELFF
>16|many|NA|TRBV7-9|TRBJ2-3
TGTGCCAGCAGCCCGCGGACAGGGAGGGACGCAGATACGCAGTATTTT
CASSPRTGRDADTQYF
>14|few|TRBD1|TRBV25-1|TRBJ2-7
TGTGCCAGCACCTCCGGGACAGGGCTCTACGAGCAGTACTTC
CASTSGTGLYEQYF
>14|NA|NA|TRBV24-1|TRBJ2-3
TGTGCCGTCAACGGGAGTTCGGACACAGATACGCAGTATTTT
CAVNGSSDTDTQYF
>14|few|NA|TRBV5-5|TRBJ2-7
TGTGCCAGCAGCCTGGAGTGGGGTAGCTACGAGCAGTACTTC
CASSLEWGSYEQYF
>14|once|TRBD2|TRBV19|TRBJ2-7
TGTGCCAGTTCCTCGGCGGGAGGGGAATACGAGCAGTACTTC
CASSSAGGEYEQYF
>9|many|NA|TRBV9|TRBJ2-1
TGTGCCAGCGGCAATCGGCAGTTCTTC
CASGNRQFF
>15|few|NA|TRBV20-1|TRBJ1-5
TGCAGTGCTAGACACCCGGGACTTAGCAATCAGCCCCAGCATTTT
CSARHPGLSNQPQHF
>15|many|TRBD2|TRBV12-3/TRBV12-4|TRBJ2-3
TGTGCCAGCAGGCGGACTAGCGGTTCAACAGATACGCAGTATTTT
CASRRTSGSTDTQYF
>14|NA|NA|TRBV6-2/TRBV6-3|TRBJ2-2
TGTGCCAGCAGTTCTTACGTGGGGTCCGGGGAGCTGTTTTTT
CASSSYVGSGELFF
>15|many|TRBD1|TRBV4-1|TRBJ2-1
TGCGCCAGCAGCCAAGGGGACAGGGTAAGCAATGAGCAGTTCTTC
CASSQGDRVSNEQFF
>14|few|NA|TRBV6-2/TRBV6-3|TRBJ2-3
TGTGCCAGCAGTTATGTCAGAGTTGTGGATACGCAGTATTTT
CASSYVRVVDTQYF
>15|few|TRBD1|TRBV28|TRBJ2-7
TGTGCCAGCAGAACAGCCGGGACAGGGGTCTACGAGCAGTACTTC
CASRTAGTGVYEQYF
>16|many|TRBD2|TRBV20-1|TRBJ2-1
TGCAGTGCGAAGAGTACCGGGAGGGCCTTCTACAATGAGCAGTTCTTC
CSAKSTGRAFYNEQFF
>15|few|TRBD2|TRBV6-5|TRBJ2-1
TGTGCCAGCAGTACCGGACTAGCGGATTACAATGAGCAGTTCTTC
CASSTGLADYNEQFF
>13|NA|NA|TRBV10-3|TRBJ2-2
TGTGCCATCACCTCGGAGAACACCGGGGAGCTGTTTTTT
CAITSENTGELFF
>13|many|NA|TRBV27|TRBJ1-1
TGTGCCAGCAGTTTGCGGGGTCGGACTGAAGCTTTCTTT
CASSLRGRTEAFF
>16|many|TRBD2|TRBV29-1|TRBJ2-3
TGCAGCGCCCGCCCAACACTAGCGGGAGTCGCGGATACGCAGTATTTT
CSARPTLAGVADTQYF
>14|NA|TRBD1|TRBV7-2|TRBJ1-1
TGTGCCAGCAGCCCAGCGACAGGGGTCACTGAAGCTTTCTTT
CASSPATGVTEAFF
>15|NA|TRBD1|TRBV27|TRBJ1-5
TGTGCCAGCAGTTTGACAGGGATTGGGAATCAGCCCCAGCATTTT
CASSLTGIGNQPQHF
>13|NA|NA|TRBV2|TRBJ2-2
TGTGCGGCGGGGACAGCGAACACCGGGGAGCTGTTTTTT
CAAGTANTGELFF
>16|NA|TRBD2|TRBV4-2|TRBJ2-3
TGTGCCAGCAGCCAAGAAGGGACTAGCGTCACAGATACGCAGTATTTT
CASSQEGTSVTDTQYF
>14|few|NA|TRBV5-5|TRBJ1-6
TGTGCCAGCAGCTACGCGGGGGGGACCTCACCCCTCCACTTT
CASSYAGGTSPLHF
>13|many|TRBD1|TRBV2|TRBJ2-7
TGTGCCTCCTTGGACAGGGTTGGCCACGAGCAGTACTTC
CASLDRVGHEQYF
>12|few|NA|TRBV6-5|TRBJ1-5
TGTGCCATTAAGAAAGAGGTCCAGCCCCAGCATTTT
CAIKKEVQPQHF
>13|many|NA|TRBV29-1|TRBJ2-7
TGCAGCGTCGGCCAACCACCAGCTTACGAGCAGTACTTC
CSVGQPPAYEQYF
>14|few|NA|TRBV6-5|TRBJ2-2
TGTGCCAGCAGTCCGGGGCTGAACACCGGGGAGCTGTTTTTT
CASSPGLNTGELFF
>14|many|NA|TRBV3-1|TRBJ2-1
TGTGCCAGCAGCCAAGATCAGCCGTACAATGAGCAGTTCTTC
CASSQDQPYNEQFF
>14|NA|NA|TRBV6-2/TRBV6-3|TRBJ1-5
TGTGCCAGCAGTTTATACCCTACGAACCAGCCCCAGCATTTT
CASSLYPTNQPQHF
>14|many|NA|TRBV5-5|TRBJ1-2
TGTGCCAGCAGCCATACAGGGACCCCCTATGGCTACACCTTC
CASSHTGTPYGYTF
>13|many|NA|TRBV29-1|TRBJ2-2
TGCAGCGTTCGGGGCACGAACACCGGGGAGCTGTTTTTT
CSVRGTNTGELFF
>13|many|NA|TRBV6-6|TRBJ1-5
TGTGCCAGCAATCGGGACAGCAATCAGCCCCAGCATTTT
CASNRDSNQPQHF
>13|NA|NA|TRBV9|TRBJ1-1
TGTGCCAGCAGCGGAGGTCGGGGAACTGAAGCTTTCTTT
CASSGGRGTEAFF
>18|few|NA|TRBV10-3|TRBJ2-1
TGTGCCATCAGTGAGTCGCCAGCGGGTGAGGGCTCCTACAATGAGCAGTTCTTC
CAISESPAGEGSYNEQFF
>15|few|TRBD1|TRBV28|TRBJ2-7
TGTGCCAGCAGGGATGACAGGGGCGTCTGGGACGAGCAGTACTTC
CASRDDRGVWDEQYF
>14|many|NA|TRBV2|TRBJ2-7
TGTGCCAGCAGTGAAGGGGACGGACCCTACGAGCAGTACTTC
CASSEGDGPYEQYF
>15|few|NA|TRBV7-6|TRBJ2-3
TGTGCCAGCAGCTTACTAGCCACAGTGAGAGATACGCAGTATTTT
CASSLLATVRDTQYF